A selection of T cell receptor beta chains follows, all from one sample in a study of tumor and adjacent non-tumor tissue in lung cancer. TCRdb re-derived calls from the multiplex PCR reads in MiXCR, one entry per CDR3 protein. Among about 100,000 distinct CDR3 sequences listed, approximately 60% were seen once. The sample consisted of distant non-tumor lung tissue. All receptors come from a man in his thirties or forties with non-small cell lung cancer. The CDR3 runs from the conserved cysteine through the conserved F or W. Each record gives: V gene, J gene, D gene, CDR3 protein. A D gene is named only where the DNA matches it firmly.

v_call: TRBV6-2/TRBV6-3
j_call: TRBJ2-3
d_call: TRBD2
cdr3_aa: CANSYGGGSTDTQYF

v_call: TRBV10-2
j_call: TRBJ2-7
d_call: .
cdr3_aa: CASSDSVSGAPGQYF

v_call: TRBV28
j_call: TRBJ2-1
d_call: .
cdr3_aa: CASSLGGSIANEQFF

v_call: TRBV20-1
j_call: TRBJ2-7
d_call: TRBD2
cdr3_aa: CCASGMVSYEQYF

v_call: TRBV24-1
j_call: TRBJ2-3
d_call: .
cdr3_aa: CATSETGTGADTQYF

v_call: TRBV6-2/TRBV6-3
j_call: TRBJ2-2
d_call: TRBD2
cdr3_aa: CASSYGTSNTWEPFF

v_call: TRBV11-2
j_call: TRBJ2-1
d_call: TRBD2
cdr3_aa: CASKAWSLSSGTNEQFF

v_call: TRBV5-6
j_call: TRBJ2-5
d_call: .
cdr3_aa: CASRFGVVARVETQYF

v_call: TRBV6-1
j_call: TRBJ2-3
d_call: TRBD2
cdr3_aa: CAGSERDGEGADTQYF

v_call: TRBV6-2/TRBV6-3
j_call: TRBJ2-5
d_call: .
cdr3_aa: CASSSIGGPETQYF

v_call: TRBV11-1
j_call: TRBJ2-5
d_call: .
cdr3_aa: CACSLYPGRTRRETQYF

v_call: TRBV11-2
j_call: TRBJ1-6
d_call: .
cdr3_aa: CACSSRLGGSYNSPLHF

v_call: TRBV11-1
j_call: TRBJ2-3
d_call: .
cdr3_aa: CASGGRDTQYF

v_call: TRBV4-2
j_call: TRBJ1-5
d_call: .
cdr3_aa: CASSQDGQHKQPQHF

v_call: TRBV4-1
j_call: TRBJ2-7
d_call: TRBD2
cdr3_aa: CASSQDEARGTYEQYF

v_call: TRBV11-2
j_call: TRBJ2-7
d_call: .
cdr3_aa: CAISLGTGGEVQYF

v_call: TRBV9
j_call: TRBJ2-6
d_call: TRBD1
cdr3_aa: CASSVGTGGANVLTF

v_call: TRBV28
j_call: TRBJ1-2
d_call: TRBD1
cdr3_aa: CASSLVPGGYDYTF

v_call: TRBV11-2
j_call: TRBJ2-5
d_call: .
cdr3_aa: CASGRGVGETQYF

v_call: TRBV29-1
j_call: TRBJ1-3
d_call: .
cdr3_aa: CSASGTVDSGNTMYF